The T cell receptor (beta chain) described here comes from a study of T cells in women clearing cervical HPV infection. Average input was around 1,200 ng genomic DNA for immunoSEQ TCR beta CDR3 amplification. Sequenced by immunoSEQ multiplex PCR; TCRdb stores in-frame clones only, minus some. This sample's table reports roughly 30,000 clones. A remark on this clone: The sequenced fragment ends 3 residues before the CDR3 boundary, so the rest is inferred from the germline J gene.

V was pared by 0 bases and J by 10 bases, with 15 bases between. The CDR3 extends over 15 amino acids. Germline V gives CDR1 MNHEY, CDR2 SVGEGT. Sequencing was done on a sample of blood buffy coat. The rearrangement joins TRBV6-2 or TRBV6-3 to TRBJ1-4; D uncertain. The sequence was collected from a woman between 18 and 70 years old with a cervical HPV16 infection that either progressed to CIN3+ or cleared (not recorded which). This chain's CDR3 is CASSYSGEPGTKLFF. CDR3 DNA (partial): TGTGCCAGCAGTTACTCCGGGGAACCCGGCACAAAA.